Below are 16 T cell receptor beta chains sequenced from a single sample in a study of radiotherapy plus CTLA-4 blockade in lung cancer. The data were produced by immunoSEQ multiplex PCR, yet TCRdb's version contains in-frame clones alone and is incomplete. This sample has about 49,000 clones, with roughly 81% found just once. The starting material was peripheral blood, obtained from a patient treated with radiotherapy plus ipilimumab. The receptor set was obtained from a human donor with non-small cell lung cancer whose response to radiotherapy plus ipilimumab could not be evaluated.

V is TRBV6-4 and J is TRBJ1-2; perhaps TRBD1 as D (6 bases). Germline V CDR1 and CDR2: MRHNA, SNTAGT. CDR3 length: 14 amino acids. Deletions cut 4 bases from V and 7 bases from J, with 16 bases between. The CDR3 region has the DNA TGTGCCAGCAGTGTTCGGCAGGGGATTGGTGGCTACACCTTC. Translated: CASSVRQGIGGYTF.

This clone appeared once. The V gene is TRBV4-3, the J gene TRBJ2-7; TRBD1 might be the D (5 bases). The CDR3 contains 14 residues. Trimming removed 0 bases from V and 3 bases from J, with 9 bases in between. The germline V gene has CDR1 LGHNA and CDR2 YSLEER. DNA for the CDR3: TGCGCCAGCAGCCAAGATATAGGGGTCTACGAGCAGTACTTC. This gives the protein CASSQDIGVYEQYF.

This chain uses TRBV28 with TRBJ1-5; 9 nucleotides match TRBD1. This CDR3 comprises 14 residues. V shed 6 bases and J 6 bases; nucleotides not matched to a gene: 6. The germline V gene has CDR1 MDHEN and CDR2 SYDVKM. Here the CDR3 DNA reads TGTGCCAGCAGGACAGGGGGGGAGGCTCAGCCCCAGCATTTT. Amino acid sequence: CASRTGGEAQPQHF. Based on the CDR3 plus reference TRBV28 and TRBJ1-5, the full variable domain is DVKVTQSSRYLVKRTGEKVFLECVQDMDHENMFWYRQDPGLGLRLIYFSYDVKMKEKGDIPEGYSVSREKKERFSLILESASTNQTSMYLCASRTGGEAQPQHFGDGTRLSIL.

The genes are TRBV30 and TRBJ2-1, with D possibly TRBD2 on 6 matching bases. V was pared by 0 bases and J by 7 bases, with 10 bases between. Germline lookup yields CDR1 GTSNPN and CDR2 SVGIG (reference sequence). The CDR3 totals 13 residues. In DNA, the CDR3 is TGTGCCTGGAGTGTCGGAGGGTTGAATGAGCAGTTCTTC. Translation gives CAWSVGGLNEQFF.

The chain combines TRBV6-4 with TRBJ2-1, with D possibly matching TRBD2 (5 bases). This CDR3 has 13 residues. The V gene lost 4 bases and the J gene lost 4 bases, with 8 bases spanning the gap. Germline V CDR1 and CDR2: MRHNA, SNTAGT. CDR3 amino acids: CASSVREYNEQFF. CDR3 nucleotides: TGTGCCAGCAGTGTCCGGGAATACAATGAGCAGTTCTTC.

The rearrangement joins TRBV19 to TRBJ1-1, with 8 bases matching TRBD1. The CDR3 covers 15 residues. The trim removed 5 bases at V and 4 bases at J, leaving 9 bases unmatched. Germline V gives CDR1 LNHDA, CDR2 SQIVND (reference sequence). The CDR3 loop reads CASSPGTGSSTEAFF. DNA of the CDR3: TGTGCCAGTAGTCCTGGGACAGGATCGAGCACTGAAGCTTTCTTT.

V gene TRBV9 combines with J gene TRBJ2-1, with D perhaps matching TRBD2 (5 bases). Looked up from germline, CDR1 is SGDLS and CDR2 is YYNGEE. This CDR3 is built from 15 residues. V was clipped by 4 bases and J by 2 bases, with 13 bases between them. CDR3 loop: CASSQTTGAYNEQFF. The CDR3 nucleotides are TGTGCCAGCAGCCAAACAACCGGGGCCTACAATGAGCAGTTCTTC. Full variable domain (missing parts from reference TRBV9 and TRBJ2-1): DSGVTQTPKHLITATGQRVTLRCSPRSGDLSVYWYQQSLDQGLQFLIQYYNGEERAKGNILERFSAQQFPDLHSELNLSSLELGDSALYFCASSQTTGAYNEQFFGPGTRLTVL.

This chain connects TRBV27 to TRBJ2-6; D is possibly TRBD1 (6 bases). The germline gives CDR1 MNHEY, CDR2 SMNVEV (reference sequence). V was pared by 4 bases and J by 3 bases, with 13 bases between. This CDR3 region has 16 residues. CDR3 DNA sequence: TGTGCCAGCAGTTCAGACAGGTTGAGTGGGGCCAACGTCCTGACTTTC. Its translation: CASSSDRLSGANVLTF. Supplemented by reference TRBV27 and TRBJ2-6, the full variable domain reads EAQVTQNPRYLITVTGKKLTVTCSQNMNHEYMSWYRQDPGLGLRQIYYSMNVEVTDKGDVPEGYKVSRKEKRNFPLILESPSPNQTSLYFCASSSDRLSGANVLTFGAGSRLTVL.

This sequence joins TRBV6-5 and TRBJ2-7, with D perhaps matching TRBD1 (6 bases). This CDR3 spans 14 amino acids. Trimming left V 6 bases short and J 3 bases short, with 15 bases between. Germline loops: CDR1 MNHEY, CDR2 SVGAGI. CDR3 bases: TGTGCCAGCAGGCCCGACGGGACACGCTACGAGCAGTACTTC. It specifies CASRPDGTRYEQYF.

J is TRBJ2-7 and V is TRBV10-3, with TRBD1 matching 10 bases. The CDR3 has 16 residues. Per the germline V gene, CDR1 is ENHRY and CDR2 is SYGVKD. With 0 bases clipped from V and 3 bases from J, the junction kept 5 bases outside the gene matches. The CDR3 loop reads CAISESGWTGGYEQYF. CDR3 DNA: TGTGCCATCAGTGAGTCGGGGTGGACAGGGGGCTACGAGCAGTACTTC.

The rearrangement links TRBV5-6 to TRBJ2-4; 8 positions agree with TRBD1. V gave up 4 bases and J gave up 3 bases; unmatched junction bases: 12. There are 17 residues in the CDR3. The germline V gene has CDR1 SGHDT and CDR2 YYEEEE. CDR3 sequence reads: CASSDRGRVWDKNIQYF. CDR3 DNA sequence: TGTGCCAGCAGCGACAGGGGTAGGGTATGGGACAAAAACATTCAGTACTTC.

The rearrangement uses TRBV12-5 and TRBJ1-5, with D hard to call. CDR3 size: 13 residues. Per germline, CDR1 LGHNT and CDR2 FRNRAP. Trimming took off 7 bases at V and 4 bases at J, with 11 bases between the two ends. The DNA for the CDR3 is TGTGCTAGTGCCGGGGATGTAAATCAGCCCCAGCATTTT. Translation: CASAGDVNQPQHF.

The rearrangement joins TRBV7-2 to TRBJ2-1; possibly TRBD1 for D (6 bases). Germline values: CDR1 SGHTA, CDR2 FQGNSA. Trimming took off 2 bases at V and 4 bases at J, with 6 bases between the two ends. The CDR3 totals 13 residues. The CDR3 spells CASSLTGYNEQFF. DNA of the CDR3: TGTGCCAGCAGCTTAACAGGGTACAATGAGCAGTTCTTC.

V and J are TRBV19 and TRBJ1-5; D not resolved. CDR3 length equals 15 residues. Looked up from germline, CDR1 is LNHDA and CDR2 is SQIVND (reference sequence). V was shortened by 3 bases and J by 0 bases, with 9 bases between the two germline ends. The CDR3 sequence is CASSMSDYSNQPQHF. Here the CDR3 DNA reads TGTGCCAGTAGTATGTCAGACTATAGCAATCAGCCCCAGCATTTT.

V gene TRBV29-1 combines with J gene TRBJ2-1; 7 bases map to TRBD2. The CDR3 has 14 residues. V trimming: 7 bases; J trimming: 0 bases; junction bases outside the gene matches: 6. Germline loops: CDR1 SQVTM, CDR2 ANQGSEA. The CDR3 here is CSALGGSSYNEQFF. The CDR3 nucleotides are TGCAGCGCCCTTGGCGGGAGCTCCTACAATGAGCAGTTCTTC.

The chain has TRBV28 and TRBJ2-7, with 10 positions matching TRBD1. Germline V lookup: CDR1 MDHEN, CDR2 SYDVKM. The CDR3 consists of 15 residues. V shed 7 bases, J shed 4 bases, and the junction held 10 bases outside the gene matches. The CDR3 spells CASNRRTGGWYEQYF. In DNA form, the CDR3 reads TGTGCCAGCAACCGACGGACAGGGGGTTGGTACGAGCAGTACTTC.